The 22 T cell receptor beta chains in this list originate from one sample, sequenced in a study of blood T cells in healthy people across ages. Sample-barcoded 5' priming and a J-beta primer mix drove a second PCR of 7 to 11 cycles. TCRdb re-called the 5' RACE reads through MiXCR, storing one row per CDR3 protein. Altogether 650,000 to 800,000 distinct CDR3 sequences are present, more than 45% being singletons, with the ten largest covering approximately 15%. Input material: blood. These receptors were obtained from an elderly woman in good health.

The chain couples TRBV25-1 to TRBJ2-7; 8 nucleotides match TRBD2. The V and J ends lost 2 bases and 5 bases, in that order; junction bases with no gene match: 11. Germline CDR1 is MGHDK and CDR2 is SYGVNS. The CDR3 covers 16 residues. The CDR3 DNA is TGTGCCAGCAGTGAACCCACTGGGGTAGCGGGAAACGAGCAGTACTTC. Residues: CASSEPTGVAGNEQYF.

This clonotype came up many times. The V call is TRBV28, the J call TRBJ2-3; D might be TRBD1 (6 bases). Deletions cut 5 bases from V and 11 bases from J, with 14 bases between. The CDR3 is 12 amino acids. Germline CDR1 is MDHEN and CDR2 is SYDVKM. CDR3: CASSLGQLLQYF. As DNA, the CDR3 is TGTGCCAGCAGTCTAGGACAGTTATTGCAGTATTTT.

This clonotype showed up just a few times. The chain employs TRBV29-1 and TRBJ2-7; 12 bases fit TRBD2. The CDR3 covers 16 residues. The germline CDR1 and CDR2 sequences are SQVTM and ANQGSEA. With V trimmed by 4 bases and J by 4 bases, 11 bases remained unmatched. The CDR3 loop is CSVVGQTSGRWYEQYF. In nucleotides, the CDR3 is TGCAGCGTTGTAGGGCAGACTAGCGGGAGATGGTACGAGCAGTACTTC.

There are a few counts of this clonotype. The V and J genes are TRBV2 and TRBJ2-1; 10 nucleotides align to TRBD2. Trimming cost V 11 bases and J 0 bases; bases outside gene matches: 13. Germline lookup yields CDR1 SNHLY and CDR2 FYNNEI. The CDR3 length is 17 residues. The CDR3 DNA sequence: TGTGCCGTCCGGCTAGCGGGAGATTTGAGCTCCTACAATGAGCAGTTCTTC. This codes for CAVRLAGDLSSYNEQFF.

This chain uses TRBV20-1 with TRBJ1-1, with D possibly being TRBD1 (6 bases). Trimming cost V 2 bases and J 0 bases, with 10 bases left between them. The CDR3 is 14 residues long. Per germline, CDR1 DFQATT and CDR2 SNEGSKA (reference sequence). This CDR3 reads CSARWQGLNTEAFF. CDR3 DNA: TGCAGTGCTAGATGGCAGGGGTTGAACACTGAAGCTTTCTTT.

The CDR3 is CSASDRAYEQYF. The CDR3 bases are TGCAGTGCTAGCGACAGGGCCTACGAGCAGTACTTC. The rearrangement joins TRBV20-1 to TRBJ2-7, with 7 bases lining up with TRBD1. With V trimmed by 3 bases and J by 2 bases, 1 base remained unmatched. Germline CDR1 is DFQATT and CDR2 is SNEGSKA (reference sequence). The CDR3 is made up of 12 amino acids.

The genes are TRBV29-1 and TRBJ1-1; no clear D gene. The V gene lost 4 bases and the J gene lost 0 bases, with 15 bases spanning the gap. Per germline, CDR1 SQVTM and CDR2 ANQGSEA. The CDR3 runs 15 residues. The CDR3 nucleotides read TGCAGCGTTGTACTAGGTTATGCCATGAACACTGAAGCTTTCTTT. Translated: CSVVLGYAMNTEAFF.

The rearrangement joins TRBV5-4 to TRBJ2-5; D is ambiguous. With 4 bases removed from V and 7 bases from J, the gap between germline ends came to 11 bases. The CDR3 has 12 residues. Germline values: CDR1 SGHNT, CDR2 YYREEE (reference sequence). The CDR3 region is CASSVDSATQYF. The CDR3 DNA is TGTGCCAGCAGCGTGGATAGTGCGACCCAGTACTTC.

Remarks on this clonotype: An end of the junction does not agree with germline; a read error may underlie this. The rearrangement links TRBV12-3 or TRBV12-4 to TRBJ2-5; D gene unclear. There are 12 residues in the CDR3. The CDR3 sequence: CVSSLIGETQYF. The CDR3 nucleotides are TGTGTCAGCAGTTTAATTGGAGAGACCCAGTACTTC.

Only a few counts were recorded for this clonotype. This chain links TRBV29-1 with TRBJ1-2, with D hard to call. CDR1 and CDR2 from the germline V gene are SQVTM and ANQGSEA. CDR3 length: 11 amino acids. The ends were cut back, 4 bases at V and 5 bases at J, with 8 bases in the middle. The CDR3 reads CSVGKGYGYTF. The CDR3 nucleotides are TGCAGCGTTGGGAAGGGTTATGGCTACACCTTC.

The chain uses TRBV5-5 and TRBJ2-1; D uncertain. Trimming left V 4 bases short and J 10 bases short, with 6 bases between. Germline assignment: CDR1 SGHKS and CDR2 YYEKEE (reference sequence). CDR3 length: 10 residues. The CDR3 DNA is TGTGCCAGCAGCGGTACGGAGCAGTTCTTC. Translating gives CASSGTEQFF.

This clonotype was counted between two and nine times. J is TRBJ2-7 and V is TRBV29-1, with D perhaps matching TRBD1 (5 bases). V was cut by 6 bases and J by 1 base, with 10 bases left in between. CDR1 SQVTM and CDR2 ANQGSEA come from the germline V gene. The CDR3 covers 12 residues. CDR3 protein: CSVGRQSYEQYF. For the CDR3, the DNA is TGCAGCGTCGGCAGACAGTCCTACGAGCAGTACTTC.

The rearrangement links TRBV10-3 to TRBJ1-1; no clear D gene. The CDR3 is made up of 13 amino acids. Trimming left V 9 bases short and J 4 bases short, with 15 bases between. Germline V gene data show CDR1 as ENHRY and CDR2 as SYGVKD. The CDR3 reads CAMAREDSTEAFF. CDR3 in DNA: TGTGCCATGGCGCGGGAGGATAGCACTGAAGCTTTCTTT.

This clonotype was recorded a few times. It may be a read error: a sequence one base away is much more abundant. This sequence joins TRBV3-1 and TRBJ2-1, with TRBD2 as a possible D gene (6 bases). The tail of the sequence fits TRBJ2-7 better, so the J call may be wrong. CDR1 is LGHDT, CDR2 YNNKEL, per germline (reference sequence). CDR3 length: 16 residues. This CDR3 is CASSHISGGSYNEQYF. The CDR3, as DNA: TGTGCCAGCAGCCACATTAGCGGCGGCTCCTACAATGAGCAGTACTTC.

A note on this clonotype: A much larger clone is a single base away; this may be a read error. The chain joins TRBV20-1 to TRBJ2-7; D is unresolved. The CDR3 sequence is 15 residues long. CDR1 and CDR2 (germline): DFQATT, SNEGSKA (reference sequence). Between the trimmed V and J ends, which lost 0 bases and 3 bases, there was a span of 15 bases. CDR3 sequence reads: CSARDPPVGGYEQYF. The CDR3, as DNA: TGCAGTGCTAGAGATCCGCCAGTCGGTGGCTACGAGCAGTACTTC.

The CDR3 bases are TGTGCCAGCAGTCGGTCGGGGGGAAACTATGGCTACACCTTC. It yields the protein CASSRSGGNYGYTF. The chain is built from TRBV12-3 or TRBV12-4 and TRBJ1-2; tentatively, D is TRBD1 (5 bases). V shed 5 bases and J shed 2 bases, with 12 bases lying between them. The CDR3 runs to 14 residues.

A few counts support this clonotype. The chain has TRBV18 and TRBJ2-5; D may be TRBD2 (6 bases). The V gene's germline CDR1 is KGHSH and CDR2 LQKENI. V gave up 3 bases and J gave up 11 bases, with 16 bases separating them. This CDR3 spans 13 amino acids. CDR3 in DNA: TGTGCCAGCTCACCGAGACTAGAGGATGAGCAGTACTTC. Amino acid sequence: CASSPRLEDEQYF.

This clonotype was observed once. CDR3 sequence (DNA): TGCAGTGCTAGCGGGAGGGCCGCGTACGAGCAGTACTTC. This encodes CSASGRAAYEQYF. The J gene is TRBJ2-7, the V gene TRBV20-1; 8 bases are a match to TRBD2. J was trimmed by 4 bases and V by 3 bases; bases with no gene match: 5. Germline V gene lookup returns CDR1 DFQATT and CDR2 SNEGSKA (reference sequence). The CDR3 covers 13 residues.

The gene calls are TRBV7-9 and TRBJ1-2; D gene uncertain. The ends were cut back, 2 bases at V and 0 bases at J, with 7 bases in the middle. The length of the CDR3 is 14 residues. Per the germline V gene, CDR1 is SEHNR and CDR2 is FQNEAQ (reference sequence). The CDR3 region has the DNA TGTGCCAGCAGCTTACTGCGTCCTAACTATGGCTACACCTTC. It codes for CASSLLRPNYGYTF. Full variable domain (remainder filled in from reference TRBV7-9 and TRBJ1-2): DTGVSQNPRHKITKRGQNVTFRCDPISEHNRLYWYRQTLGQGPEFLTYFQNEAQLEKSRLLSDRFSAERPKGSFSTLEIQRTEQGDSAMYLCASSLLRPNYGYTFGSGTRLTVV.

This rearrangement joins TRBV9 to TRBJ2-2; D unresolved. The CDR3 is 14 residues long. Germline V gives CDR1 SGDLS, CDR2 YYNGEE. Trimming took off 0 bases at V and 3 bases at J, with 6 bases between the two ends. Here the CDR3 reads CASSVAGYTGELFF. The CDR3 DNA reads as TGTGCCAGCAGCGTAGCTGGTTACACCGGGGAGCTGTTTTTT.

This clonotype was counted between two and nine times. The chain combines TRBV7-2 with TRBJ1-5; no clear D. Per the germline V gene, CDR1 is SGHTA and CDR2 is FQGNSA. CDR3 length: 15 amino acids. V was clipped by 0 bases and J by 1 base, with 7 bases between them. The CDR3 bases are TGTGCCAGCAGCTTAGCGGGTACGAGCAATCAGCCCCAGCATTTT. This codes for CASSLAGTSNQPQHF.

Points on this clonotype: This sequence may be a read error, since a much larger clone differs from it by one base. The chain carries TRBV28 and TRBJ1-2; D gene uncertain. Germline CDR1 MDHEN, CDR2 SYDVKM. This CDR3 spans 16 amino acids. V lost 5 bases to trimming and J lost 4 bases, with 20 bases between them. The CDR3 DNA follows: TGTGCCAGCAGTCTCACTCTCGGGAGCCCTTTCTATGGCTACACCTTC. This sequence encodes CASSLTLGSPFYGYTF.